This T cell receptor beta chain originates from a study of T-cell reconstitution after alpha-beta-depleted transplantation in children. To note about this clonotype: No antigen is known for it.

Study conclusions and caveats: Alpha-beta T cells about two months after transplant reportedly derived from several hundred expanded graft clones.

The CDR3 extends over 12 amino acids. Trimming left V 3 bases short and J 6 bases short, with 9 bases between. Germline V gene lookup returns CDR1 SGHTA and CDR2 FQGNSA. TCRbeta library construction was performed incorporating unique molecular identifiers. MiXCR was run by TCRdb on the PCR reads, yielding one entry per CDR3 protein. In the table there are roughly 200,000 distinct CDR3 sequences, approximately 11% of which are singletons. Sequences were derived from PBMCs, sampled before TCRalphabeta/CD19-depleted stem cell transplant. This clonotype originated in a child under two years old with acute myeloid leukemia, due to receive a stem cell transplant. The V call is TRBV7-2, the J call TRBJ2-7; possibly TRBD1 or TRBD2 for D (5 bases each). CDR3 nucleotides: TGTGCCAGCAGCTTCAAGGGACCCGAGCAGTACTTC. It encodes CASSFKGPEQYF.